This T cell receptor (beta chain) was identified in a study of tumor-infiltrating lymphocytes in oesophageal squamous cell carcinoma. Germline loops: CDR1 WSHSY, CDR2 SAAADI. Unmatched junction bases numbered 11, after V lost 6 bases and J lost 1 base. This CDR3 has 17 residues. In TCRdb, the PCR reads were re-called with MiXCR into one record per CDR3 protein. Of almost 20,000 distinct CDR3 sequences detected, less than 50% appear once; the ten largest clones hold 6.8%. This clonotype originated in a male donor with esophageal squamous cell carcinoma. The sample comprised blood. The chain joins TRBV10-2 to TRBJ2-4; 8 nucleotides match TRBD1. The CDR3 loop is CASRASRGRGAKNIQYF. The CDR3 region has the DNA TGCGCCAGCAGAGCAAGCAGGGGGCGCGGGGCCAAAAACATTCAGTACTTC.